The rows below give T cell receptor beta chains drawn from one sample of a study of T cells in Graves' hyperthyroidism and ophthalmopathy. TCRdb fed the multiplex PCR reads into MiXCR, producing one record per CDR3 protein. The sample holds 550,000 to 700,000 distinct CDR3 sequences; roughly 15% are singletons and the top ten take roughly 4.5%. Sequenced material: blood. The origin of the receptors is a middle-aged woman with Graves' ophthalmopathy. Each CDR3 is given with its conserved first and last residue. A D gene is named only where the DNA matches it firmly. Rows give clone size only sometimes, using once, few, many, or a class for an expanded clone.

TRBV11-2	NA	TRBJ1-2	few	CASSLEANGYTF	TGTGCCAGCAGCTTAGAAGCTAATGGCTACACCTTC
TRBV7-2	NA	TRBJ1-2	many	CASSPGMGPGYTF	TGTGCCAGCAGCCCCGGGATGGGACCTGGCTACACCTTC
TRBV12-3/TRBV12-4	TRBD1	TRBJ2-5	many	CASSLEQGEETQYF	TGTGCCAGCAGTTTAGAACAGGGGGAGGAGACCCAGTACTTC
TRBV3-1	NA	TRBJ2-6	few	CASSHRKSGANVLTF	TGTGCCAGCAGCCACCGGAAGTCTGGGGCCAACGTCCTGACTTTC
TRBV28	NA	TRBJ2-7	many	CASSWTIAEQYF	TGTGCCAGCAGCTGGACAATTGCCGAGCAGTACTTC
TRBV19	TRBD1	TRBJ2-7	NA	CASEPGQGYEQYF	TGTGCCAGCGAACCGGGACAGGGTTACGAGCAGTACTTC
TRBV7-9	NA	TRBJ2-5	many	CASSFGGKETQYF	TGTGCCAGCAGCTTTGGCGGGAAGGAGACCCAGTACTTC
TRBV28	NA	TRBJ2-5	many	CASSSGGTYQETQYF	TGTGCCAGCAGTTCGGGCGGGACCTACCAAGAGACCCAGTACTTC
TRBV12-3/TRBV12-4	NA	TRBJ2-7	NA	CASSFEGPLRGYEQYF	TGTGCCAGCAGTTTTGAGGGGCCCCTCCGGGGCTACGAGCAGTACTTC
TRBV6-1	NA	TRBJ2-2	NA	CASRGGATGELFF	TGTGCCAGCAGGGGGGGGGCGACCGGGGAGCTGTTTTTT
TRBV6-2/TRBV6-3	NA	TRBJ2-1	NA	CASTYPNNEQFF	TGTGCCAGCACCTACCCTAACAATGAGCAGTTCTTC
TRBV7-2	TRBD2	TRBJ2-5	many	CASRPTSGQETQYF	TGTGCCAGCAGGCCAACTAGCGGACAAGAGACCCAGTACTTC
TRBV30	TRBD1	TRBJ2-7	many	CAWGFRDRGLWEQYF	TGTGCCTGGGGTTTTCGAGACAGGGGGCTTTGGGAGCAGTACTTC
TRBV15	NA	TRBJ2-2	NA	CATSRDGPANTGELFF	TGTGCCACCAGCAGAGATGGGCCAGCGAACACCGGGGAGCTGTTTTTT
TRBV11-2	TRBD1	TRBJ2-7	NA	CASSLVGGTGGLYEQYF	TGTGCCAGCAGCTTAGTCGGAGGGACAGGGGGACTCTACGAGCAGTACTTC
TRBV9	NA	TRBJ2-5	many	CASSSGHFIKETQYF	TGTGCCAGCAGCTCCGGACACTTTATTAAAGAGACCCAGTACTTC
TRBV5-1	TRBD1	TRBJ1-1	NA	CASSGDRGVSKAFF	TGCGCCAGCAGCGGGGACAGGGGGGTCAGTAAGGCTTTCTTT
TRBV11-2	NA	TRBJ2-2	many	CASTPAETGELFF	TGTGCCAGCACCCCTGCCGAGACCGGGGAGCTGTTTTTT
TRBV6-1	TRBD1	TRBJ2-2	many	CASRDRGNTGELFF	TGTGCCAGCAGGGACAGGGGGAATACCGGGGAGCTGTTTTTT
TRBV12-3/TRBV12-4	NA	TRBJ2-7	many	CASSLRLESAQYF	TGTGCCAGCAGTTTGAGGCTAGAAAGTGCGCAGTACTTC
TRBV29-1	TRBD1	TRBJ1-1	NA	CSVAQGGMNTEAFF	TGCAGCGTTGCACAGGGGGGGATGAACACTGAAGCTTTCTTT
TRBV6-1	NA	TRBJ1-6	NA	CASSEQGNNSPLHF	TGTGCCAGCAGTGAGCAGGGAAATAATTCACCCCTCCACTTT
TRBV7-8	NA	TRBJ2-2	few	CASSLTEARGTGELFF	TGTGCCAGCAGCTTAACCGAGGCTAGGGGGACCGGGGAGCTGTTTTTT
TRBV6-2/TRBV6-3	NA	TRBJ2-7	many	CASSHGGQSYEQYF	TGTGCCAGCAGTCACGGGGGACAGTCCTACGAGCAGTACTTC
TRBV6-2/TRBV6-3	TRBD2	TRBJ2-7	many	CASSYEAGVSPGLYEQYF	TGTGCCAGCAGTTATGAAGCGGGAGTATCGCCGGGCCTCTACGAGCAGTACTTC
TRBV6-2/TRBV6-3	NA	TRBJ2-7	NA	CASRVWQGVYEQYF	TGTGCCAGCAGGGTGTGGCAGGGTGTCTACGAGCAGTACTTC
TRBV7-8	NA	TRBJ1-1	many	CASSLGGKGMNTEAFF	TGTGCCAGCAGCTTAGGAGGAAAGGGGATGAACACTGAAGCTTTCTTT
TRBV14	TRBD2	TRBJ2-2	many	CASSQDAAGGYTGELFF	TGTGCCAGCAGCCAAGACGCGGCGGGAGGGTACACCGGGGAGCTGTTTTTT
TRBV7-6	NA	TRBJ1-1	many	CASSLVWGDEAFF	TGTGCCAGCAGCTTAGTGTGGGGTGATGAAGCTTTCTTT
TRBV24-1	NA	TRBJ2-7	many	CATSDLRGEQYF	TGTGCCACCAGTGATTTGCGCGGGGAGCAGTACTTC
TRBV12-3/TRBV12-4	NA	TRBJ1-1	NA	CASSFKAKTTEAFF	TGTGCCAGCAGTTTTAAGGCGAAGACGACTGAAGCTTTCTTT
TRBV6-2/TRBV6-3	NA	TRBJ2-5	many	CASSLARLTRETQYF	TGTGCCAGCAGTCTCGCCCGACTAACTCGAGAGACCCAGTACTTC
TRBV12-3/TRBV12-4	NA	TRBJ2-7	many	CASVSSVGPAPSF	TGTGCCAGCGTTTCCTCCGTTGGGCCAGCCCCTTCTTTC
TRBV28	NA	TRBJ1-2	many	CASSLPLTGRGYTF	TGTGCCAGCAGTCTCCCCCTGACAGGCCGTGGCTACACCTTC
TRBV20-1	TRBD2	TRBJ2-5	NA	CSARVFVRGRDPEETQYF	TGCAGTGCTAGAGTATTCGTGCGGGGGAGGGACCCAGAGGAGACCCAGTACTTC
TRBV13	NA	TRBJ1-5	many	CARAGLSNQPQHF	TGTGCCAGAGCAGGCTTGAGCAATCAGCCCCAGCATTTT
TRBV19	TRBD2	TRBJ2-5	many	CASSPGLAGGPREAQYF	TGTGCCAGTAGTCCTGGACTAGCGGGAGGCCCCCGAGAGGCCCAGTACTTC
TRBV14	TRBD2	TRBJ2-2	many	CASSSGIGGELFF	TGTGCCAGCAGTAGCGGGATTGGCGGGGAGCTGTTTTTT
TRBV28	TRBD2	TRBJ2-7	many	CASSTSVAYEQYF	TGTGCCAGCAGTACTAGCGTCGCCTACGAGCAGTACTTC
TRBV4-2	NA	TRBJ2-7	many	CASSQEWTETYEQCF	TGTGCCAGCAGCCAAGAATGGACAGAGACCTACGAGCAGTGCTTC
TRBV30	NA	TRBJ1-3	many	CASGTVSGNTIYF	TGTGCCTCTGGAACCGTCTCCGGAAACACCATATATTTT
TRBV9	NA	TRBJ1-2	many	CASSLLGEGYGYTF	TGTGCCAGCAGTCTTCTCGGGGAGGGGTATGGCTACACCTTC
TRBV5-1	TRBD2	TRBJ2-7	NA	CASSLAGGSGHEQYF	TGCGCCAGCAGCTTGGCGGGAGGGTCCGGCCACGAGCAGTACTTC
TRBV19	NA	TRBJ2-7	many	CASSIPRGGGGLSYEQYF	TGTGCCAGTAGTATACCCAGAGGGGGAGGAGGCCTCTCCTACGAGCAGTACTTC
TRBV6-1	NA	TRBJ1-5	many	CASRPGLYSNQPQHF	TGTGCCAGCAGGCCCGGACTGTACAGCAATCAGCCCCAGCATTTT